This TCR beta chain was recorded in a study of Ad26.COV2.S vaccination and SARS-CoV-2 variants. Across the study: Ad26.COV2.S arm of COV1001 included the donor. Study-wide findings and caveats: Vaccinees and placebo recipients showed similar non-spike TCR breadth. Among vaccine recipients, spike-specific TCR breadth exceeded that of placebo recipients.

Remarks on this clone: Its antigen remains unknown.

Clones were read by immunoSEQ multiplex PCR, and TCRdb kept only the in-frame ones, dropping some. The sample yields over 450,000 clones, 89% seen once. The treatment denotes: roughly 20 received Ad26.COV2.S at low or high dose, single or two shots; 5 received placebo; per-sample allocation not given. Sampling took place 63 days after the first vaccine or placebo injection. Expression of Wuhan-strain SARS-CoV-2 spike came from the Ad26 vector that formed the vaccine. Germline V CDR1 and CDR2: ENHRY, SYGVKD. The J segment lost 7 bases and the V segment lost 4 bases, leaving 9 bases of the junction unmatched. The CDR3 is made up of 17 amino acids.

The clonotype comes from a person aged 18 to 65 who received the Ad26.COV2.S COVID-19 vaccine or a placebo. This chain uses TRBV10-3 with TRBJ2-1, with TRBD2 identical over 14 bases. The input for sequencing was peripheral blood, taken in a trial of Ad26.COV2.S vaccine versus placebo. The CDR3 loop is CAISGFGTSGSSNEQFF. The CDR3 coding sequence is TGTGCCATCAGTGGATTTGGGACTAGCGGGAGTTCGAATGAGCAGTTCTTC.